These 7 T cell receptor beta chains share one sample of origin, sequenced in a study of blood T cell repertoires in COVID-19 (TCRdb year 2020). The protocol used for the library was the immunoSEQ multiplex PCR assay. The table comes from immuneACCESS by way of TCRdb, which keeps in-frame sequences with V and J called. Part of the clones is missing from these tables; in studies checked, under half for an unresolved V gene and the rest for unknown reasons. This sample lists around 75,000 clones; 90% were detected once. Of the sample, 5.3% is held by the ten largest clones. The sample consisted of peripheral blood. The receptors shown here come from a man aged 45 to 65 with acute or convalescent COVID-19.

CDR3 nucleotides: TGCGCCAGCGGGGAAGGACAGGGGAACACTGAAGCTTTCTTT. This codes for CASGEGQGNTEAFF. The chain links TRBV5-1 to TRBJ1-1, with 8 bases matching TRBD1. Per germline, CDR1 SGHRS and CDR2 YFSETQ. The CDR3 runs 14 residues. Trimming cost V 7 bases and J 1 base; bases outside gene matches: 6.

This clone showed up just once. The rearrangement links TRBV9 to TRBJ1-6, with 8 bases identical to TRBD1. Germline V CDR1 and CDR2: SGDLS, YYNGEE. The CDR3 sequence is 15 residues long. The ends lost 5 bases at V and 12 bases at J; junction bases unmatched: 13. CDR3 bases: TGTGCCAGCAGGGTCGGGACAGGCCCCGATCAACCCCTCCACTTT. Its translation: CASRVGTGPDQPLHF.

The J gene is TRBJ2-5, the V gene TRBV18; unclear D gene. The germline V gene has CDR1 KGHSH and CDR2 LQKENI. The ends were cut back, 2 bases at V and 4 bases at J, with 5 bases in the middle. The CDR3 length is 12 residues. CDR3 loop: CASSPVSETQYF. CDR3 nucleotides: TGTGCCAGCTCACCAGTATCAGAGACCCAGTACTTC.

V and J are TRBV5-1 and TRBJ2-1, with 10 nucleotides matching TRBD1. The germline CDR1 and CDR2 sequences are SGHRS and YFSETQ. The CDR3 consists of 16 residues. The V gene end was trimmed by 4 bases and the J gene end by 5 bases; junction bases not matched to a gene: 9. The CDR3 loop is CASSTNRDRGHNEQFF. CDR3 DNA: TGCGCCAGCAGCACCAACCGGGACAGGGGACACAATGAGCAGTTCTTC.

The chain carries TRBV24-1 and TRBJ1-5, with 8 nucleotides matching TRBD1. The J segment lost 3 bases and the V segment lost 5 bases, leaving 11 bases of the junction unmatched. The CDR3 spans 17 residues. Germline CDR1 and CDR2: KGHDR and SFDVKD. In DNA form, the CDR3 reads TGTGCCACCAGTGGCCGGACAGGGAGGTTGGTCAATCAGCCCCAGCATTTT. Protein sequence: CATSGRTGRLVNQPQHF.

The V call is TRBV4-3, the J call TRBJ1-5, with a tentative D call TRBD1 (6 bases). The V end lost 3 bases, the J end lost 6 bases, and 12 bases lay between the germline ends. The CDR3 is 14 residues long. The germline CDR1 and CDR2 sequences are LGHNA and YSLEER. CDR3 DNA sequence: TGCGCCAGCAGCCACCACAGGGAGGGTCAGCCCCAGCATTTT. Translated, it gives CASSHHREGQPQHF.

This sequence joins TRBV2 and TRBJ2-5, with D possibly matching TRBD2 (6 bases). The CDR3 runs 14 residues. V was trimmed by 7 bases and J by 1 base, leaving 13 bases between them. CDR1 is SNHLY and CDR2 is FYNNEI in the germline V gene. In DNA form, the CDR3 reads TGTGCCAGCACCCCGACTAGTTTCCAAGAGACCCAGTACTTC. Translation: CASTPTSFQETQYF. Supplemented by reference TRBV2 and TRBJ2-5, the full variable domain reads EPEVTQTPSHQVTQMGQEVILRCVPISNHLYFYWYRQILGQKVEFLVSFYNNEISEKSEIFDDQFSVERPDGSNFTLKIRSTKLEDSAMYFCASTPTSFQETQYFGPGTRLLVL.